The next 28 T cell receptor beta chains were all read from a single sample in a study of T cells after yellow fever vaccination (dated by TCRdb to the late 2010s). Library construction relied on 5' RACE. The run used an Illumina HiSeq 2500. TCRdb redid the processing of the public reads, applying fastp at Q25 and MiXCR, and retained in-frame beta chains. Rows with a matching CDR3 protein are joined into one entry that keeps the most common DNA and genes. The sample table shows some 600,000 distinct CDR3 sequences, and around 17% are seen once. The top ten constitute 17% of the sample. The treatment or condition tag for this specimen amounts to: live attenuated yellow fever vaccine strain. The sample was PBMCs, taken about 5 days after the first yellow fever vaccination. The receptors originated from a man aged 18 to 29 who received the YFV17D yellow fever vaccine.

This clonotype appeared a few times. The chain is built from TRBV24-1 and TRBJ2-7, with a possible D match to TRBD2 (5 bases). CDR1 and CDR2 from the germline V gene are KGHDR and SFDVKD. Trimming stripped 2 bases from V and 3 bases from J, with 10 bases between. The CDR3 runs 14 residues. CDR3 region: CATSDWRWNYEQYF. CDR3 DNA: TGTGCCACCAGTGATTGGAGGTGGAACTACGAGCAGTACTTC.

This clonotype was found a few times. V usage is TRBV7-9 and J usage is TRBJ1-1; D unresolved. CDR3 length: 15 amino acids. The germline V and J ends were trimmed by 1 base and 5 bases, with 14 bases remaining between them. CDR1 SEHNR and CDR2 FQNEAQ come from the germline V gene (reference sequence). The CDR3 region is CASSLVVRAWTEAFF. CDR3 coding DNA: TGTGCCAGCAGCTTAGTGGTACGGGCGTGGACTGAAGCTTTCTTT.

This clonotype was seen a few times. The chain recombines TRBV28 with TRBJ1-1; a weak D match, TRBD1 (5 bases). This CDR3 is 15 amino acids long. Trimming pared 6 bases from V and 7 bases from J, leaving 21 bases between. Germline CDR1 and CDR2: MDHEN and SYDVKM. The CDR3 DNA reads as TGTGCCAGCAGCAAAACAGGCCTCCTTGTGGGTGAAGCTTTCTTT. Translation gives CASSKTGLLVGEAFF. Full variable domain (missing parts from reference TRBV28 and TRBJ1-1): DVKVTQSSRYLVKRTGEKVFLECVQDMDHENMFWYRQDPGLGLRLIYFSYDVKMKEKGDIPEGYSVSREKKERFSLILESASTNQTSMYLCASSKTGLLVGEAFFGQGTRLTVV.

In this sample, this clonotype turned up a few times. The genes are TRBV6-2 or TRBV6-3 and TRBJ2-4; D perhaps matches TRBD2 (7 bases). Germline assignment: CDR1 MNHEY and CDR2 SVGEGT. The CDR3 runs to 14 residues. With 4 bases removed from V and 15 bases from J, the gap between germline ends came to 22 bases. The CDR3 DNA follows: TGTGCCAGCAGTTCAACCCGGGGGGCCCCCAGAGTGTACTTC. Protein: CASSSTRGAPRVYF.

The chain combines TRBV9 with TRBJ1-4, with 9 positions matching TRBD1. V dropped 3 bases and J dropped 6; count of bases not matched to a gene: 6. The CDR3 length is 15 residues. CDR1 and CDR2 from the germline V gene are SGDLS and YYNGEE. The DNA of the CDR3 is TGTGCCAGCAGCGCTGACAGGGGGTTTTATGAAAAACTGTTTTTT. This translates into CASSADRGFYEKLFF. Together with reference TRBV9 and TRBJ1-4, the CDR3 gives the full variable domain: DSGVTQTPKHLITATGQRVTLRCSPRSGDLSVYWYQQSLDQGLQFLIQYYNGEERAKGNILERFSAQQFPDLHSELNLSSLELGDSALYFCASSADRGFYEKLFFGSGTQLSVL.

DNA of the CDR3: TGTGCCAGCAGTTCTGCACCGGGACAGACCCTCTACGAGCAGTACTTC. Translated, it gives CASSSAPGQTLYEQYF. The gene calls are TRBV7-2 and TRBJ2-7, with 7 bases identical to TRBD1. Trimming took 6 bases from V and 3 from J; bases not matched to a gene: 14. The CDR3 contains 16 residues. Germline CDR1 SGHTA, CDR2 FQGNSA.

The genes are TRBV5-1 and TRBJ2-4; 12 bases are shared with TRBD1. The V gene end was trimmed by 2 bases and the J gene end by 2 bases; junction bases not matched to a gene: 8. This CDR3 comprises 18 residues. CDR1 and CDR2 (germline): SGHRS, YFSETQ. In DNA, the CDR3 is TGCGCCAGCAGCTTCTCCCCGGGACAGGGGGCGTCCAAAAACATTCAGTACTTC. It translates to CASSFSPGQGASKNIQYF.

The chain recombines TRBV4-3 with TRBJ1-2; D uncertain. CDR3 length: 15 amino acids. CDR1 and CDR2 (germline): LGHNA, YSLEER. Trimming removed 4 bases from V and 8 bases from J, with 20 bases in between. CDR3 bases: TGCGCCAGCAGCCCCCCATCCGGGAGGACGGTCGGCTACACCTTC. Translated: CASSPPSGRTVGYTF.

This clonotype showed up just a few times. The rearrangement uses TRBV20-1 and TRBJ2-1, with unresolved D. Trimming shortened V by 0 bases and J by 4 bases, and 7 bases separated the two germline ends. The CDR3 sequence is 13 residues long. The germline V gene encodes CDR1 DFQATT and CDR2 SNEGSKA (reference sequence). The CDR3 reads CSARDVGYNEQFF. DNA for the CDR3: TGCAGTGCTAGAGATGTGGGTTACAATGAGCAGTTCTTC.

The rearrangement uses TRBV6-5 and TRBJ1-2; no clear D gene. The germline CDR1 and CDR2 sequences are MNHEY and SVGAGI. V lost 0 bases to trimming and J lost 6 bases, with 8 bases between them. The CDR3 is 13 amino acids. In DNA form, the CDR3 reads TGTGCCAGCAGTTACTCTCCCTATGATGGCTACACCTTC. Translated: CASSYSPYDGYTF.

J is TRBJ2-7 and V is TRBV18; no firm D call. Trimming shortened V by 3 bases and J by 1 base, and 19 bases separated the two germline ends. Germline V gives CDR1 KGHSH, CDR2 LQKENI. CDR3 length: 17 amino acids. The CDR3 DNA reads TGTGCCAGCTCACCCTCACATAACCGTGTGTTGTCCTACGAGCAGTACTTC. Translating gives CASSPSHNRVLSYEQYF. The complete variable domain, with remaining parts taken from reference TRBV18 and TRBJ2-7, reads NAGVMQNPRHLVRRRGQEARLRCSPMKGHSHVYWYRQLPEEGLKFMVYLQKENIIDESGMPKERFSAEFPKEGPSILRIQQVVRGDSAAYFCASSPSHNRVLSYEQYFGPGTRLTVT.

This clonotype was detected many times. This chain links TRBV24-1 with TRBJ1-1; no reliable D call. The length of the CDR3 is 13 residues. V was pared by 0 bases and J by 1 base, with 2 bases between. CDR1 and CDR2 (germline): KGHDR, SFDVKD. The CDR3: CATSDLENTEAFF. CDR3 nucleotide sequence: TGTGCCACCAGTGATTTGGAGAACACTGAAGCTTTCTTT.

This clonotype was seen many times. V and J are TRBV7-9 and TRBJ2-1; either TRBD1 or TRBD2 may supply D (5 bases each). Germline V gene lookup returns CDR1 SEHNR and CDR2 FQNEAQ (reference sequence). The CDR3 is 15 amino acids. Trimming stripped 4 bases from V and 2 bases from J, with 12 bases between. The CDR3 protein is CASSSNRDAYNEQFF. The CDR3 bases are TGTGCCAGCAGCTCTAACCGGGACGCCTACAATGAGCAGTTCTTC.

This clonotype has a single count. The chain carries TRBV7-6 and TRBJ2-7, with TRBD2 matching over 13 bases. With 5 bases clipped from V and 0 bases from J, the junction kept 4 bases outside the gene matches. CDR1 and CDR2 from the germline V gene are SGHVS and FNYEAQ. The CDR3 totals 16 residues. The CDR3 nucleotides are TGTGCCAGCAGCATCCGGACTAGCGGGGGCTCCTACGAGCAGTACTTC. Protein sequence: CASSIRTSGGSYEQYF.

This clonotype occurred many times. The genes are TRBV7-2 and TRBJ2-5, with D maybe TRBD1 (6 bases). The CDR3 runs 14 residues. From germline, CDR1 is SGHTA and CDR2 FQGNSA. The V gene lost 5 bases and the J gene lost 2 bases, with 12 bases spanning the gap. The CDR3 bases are TGTGCCAGCAGCGTACAGGGAAGTCAAGAGACCCAGTACTTC. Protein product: CASSVQGSQETQYF.

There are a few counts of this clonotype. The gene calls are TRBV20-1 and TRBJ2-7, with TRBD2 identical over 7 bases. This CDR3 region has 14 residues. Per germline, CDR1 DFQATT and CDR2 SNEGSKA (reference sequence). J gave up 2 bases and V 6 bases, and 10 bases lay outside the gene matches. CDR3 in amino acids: CSAPRGSQPYEQYV. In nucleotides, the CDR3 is TGCAGTGCCCCGCGGGGGAGCCAACCCTACGAGCAGTACGTC.

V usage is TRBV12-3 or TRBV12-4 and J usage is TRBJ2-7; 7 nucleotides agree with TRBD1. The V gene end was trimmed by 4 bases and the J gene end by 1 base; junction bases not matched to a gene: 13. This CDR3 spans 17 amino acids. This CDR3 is CASSSESGGEVSYEQYV. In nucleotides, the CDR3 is TGTGCCAGCAGTTCAGAATCAGGGGGTGAAGTGTCCTACGAGCAGTACGTC.

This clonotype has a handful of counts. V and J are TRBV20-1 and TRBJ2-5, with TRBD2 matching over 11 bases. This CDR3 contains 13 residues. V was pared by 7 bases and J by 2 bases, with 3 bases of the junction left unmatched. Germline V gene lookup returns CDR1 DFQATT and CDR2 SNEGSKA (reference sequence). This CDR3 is CSGLAGGQETQYF. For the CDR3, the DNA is TGCAGTGGTCTAGCGGGGGGACAAGAGACCCAGTACTTC.

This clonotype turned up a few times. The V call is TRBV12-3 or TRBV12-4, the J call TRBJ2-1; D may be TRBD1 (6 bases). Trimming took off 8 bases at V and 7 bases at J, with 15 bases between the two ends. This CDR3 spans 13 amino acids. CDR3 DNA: TGTGCCAGCGCGACAGGAAAGTTTAATGAGCAGTTCTTC. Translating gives CASATGKFNEQFF.

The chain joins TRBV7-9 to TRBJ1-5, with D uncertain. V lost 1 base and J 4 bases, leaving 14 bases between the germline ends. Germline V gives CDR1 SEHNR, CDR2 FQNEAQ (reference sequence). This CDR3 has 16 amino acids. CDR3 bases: TGTGCCAGCAGCTTAGAATCAGGCAGGTTAAATCAGCCCCAGCATTTT. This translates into CASSLESGRLNQPQHF.

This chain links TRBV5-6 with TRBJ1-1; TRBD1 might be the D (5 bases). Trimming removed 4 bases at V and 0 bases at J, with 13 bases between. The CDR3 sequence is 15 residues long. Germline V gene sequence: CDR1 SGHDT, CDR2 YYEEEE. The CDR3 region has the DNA TGTGCCAGCAGCGAACCCGGGGGGGTGAACACTGAAGCTTTCTTT. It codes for CASSEPGGVNTEAFF.

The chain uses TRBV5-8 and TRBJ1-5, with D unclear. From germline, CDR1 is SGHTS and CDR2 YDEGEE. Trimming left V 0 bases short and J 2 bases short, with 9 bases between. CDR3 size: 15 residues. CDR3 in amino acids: CASSLGNSGNQPQHF. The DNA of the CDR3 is TGTGCCAGCAGCTTGGGCAATTCTGGCAATCAGCCCCAGCATTTT.

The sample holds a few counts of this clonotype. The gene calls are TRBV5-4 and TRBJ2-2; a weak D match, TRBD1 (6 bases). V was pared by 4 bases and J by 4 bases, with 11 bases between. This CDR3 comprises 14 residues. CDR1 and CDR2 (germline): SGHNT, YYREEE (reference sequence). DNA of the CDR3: TGTGCCAGCAGCACAGGGCTTTCCACCGGGGAGCTGTTTTTT. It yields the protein CASSTGLSTGELFF. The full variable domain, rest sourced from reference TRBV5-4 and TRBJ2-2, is ETGVTQSPTHLIKTRGQQVTLRCSSQSGHNTVSWYQQALGQGPQFIFQYYREEENGRGNFPPRFSGLQFPNYSSELNVNALELDDSALYLCASSTGLSTGELFFGEGSRLTVL.

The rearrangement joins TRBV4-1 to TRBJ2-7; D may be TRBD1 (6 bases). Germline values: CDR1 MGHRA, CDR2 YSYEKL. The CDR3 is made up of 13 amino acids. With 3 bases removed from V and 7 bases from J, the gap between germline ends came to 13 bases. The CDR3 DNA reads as TGCGCCAGCAGCCACCCCGGACAGCCAGAGCAGTACTTC. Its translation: CASSHPGQPEQYF.

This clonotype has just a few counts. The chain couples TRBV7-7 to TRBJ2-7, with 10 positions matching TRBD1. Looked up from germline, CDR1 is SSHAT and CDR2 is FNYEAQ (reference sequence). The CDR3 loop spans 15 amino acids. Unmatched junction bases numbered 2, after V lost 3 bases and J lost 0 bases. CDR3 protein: CASSFGQGVSYEQYF. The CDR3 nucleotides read TGTGCCAGCAGCTTTGGACAGGGGGTCTCCTACGAGCAGTACTTC.

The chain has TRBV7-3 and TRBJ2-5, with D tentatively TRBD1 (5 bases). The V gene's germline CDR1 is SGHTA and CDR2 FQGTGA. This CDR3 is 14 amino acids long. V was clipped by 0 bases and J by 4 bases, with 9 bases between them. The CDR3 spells CASSLTGLTETQYF. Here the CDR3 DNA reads TGTGCCAGCAGCTTAACGGGGCTAACAGAGACCCAGTACTTC.

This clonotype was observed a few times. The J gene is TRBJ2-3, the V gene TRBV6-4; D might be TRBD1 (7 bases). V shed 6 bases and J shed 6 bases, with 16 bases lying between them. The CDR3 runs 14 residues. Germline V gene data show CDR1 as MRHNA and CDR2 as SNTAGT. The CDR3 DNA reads TGTGCCAGCAGAGGGGGCGGGGCCGGGGATACGCAGTATTTT. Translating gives CASRGGGAGDTQYF.

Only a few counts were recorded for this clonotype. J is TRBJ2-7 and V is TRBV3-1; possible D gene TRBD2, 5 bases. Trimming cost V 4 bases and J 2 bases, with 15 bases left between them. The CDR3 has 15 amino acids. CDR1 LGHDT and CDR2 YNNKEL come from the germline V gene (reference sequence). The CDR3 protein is CASSRTGGSTYEQYF. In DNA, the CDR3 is TGTGCCAGCAGCCGGACTGGCGGCTCCACCTACGAGCAGTACTTC.